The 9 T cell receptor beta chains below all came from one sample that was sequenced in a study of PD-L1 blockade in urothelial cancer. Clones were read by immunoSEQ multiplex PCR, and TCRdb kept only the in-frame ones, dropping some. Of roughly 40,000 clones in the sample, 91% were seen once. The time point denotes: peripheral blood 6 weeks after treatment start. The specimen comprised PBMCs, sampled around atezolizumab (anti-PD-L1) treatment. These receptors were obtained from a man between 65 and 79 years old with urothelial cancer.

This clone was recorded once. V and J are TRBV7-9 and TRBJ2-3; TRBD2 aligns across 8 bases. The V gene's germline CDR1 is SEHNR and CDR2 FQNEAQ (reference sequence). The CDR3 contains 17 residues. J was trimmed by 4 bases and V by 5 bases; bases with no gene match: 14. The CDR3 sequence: CASSPPGLGGPPDTQYF. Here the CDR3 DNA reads TGTGCCAGCAGCCCTCCGGGACTAGGCGGTCCCCCAGATACGCAGTATTTT.

Here the CDR3 reads CASSPRAPQGQETQYF. The CDR3 coding sequence is TGTGCCAGTAGTCCGCGAGCGCCGCAGGGGCAAGAGACCCAGTACTTC. This chain uses TRBV19 with TRBJ2-5, with D perhaps matching TRBD1 (6 bases). CDR1 and CDR2 (germline): LNHDA, SQIVND (reference sequence). This CDR3 has 16 amino acids. The V end lost 5 bases, the J end lost 2 bases, and 18 bases lay between the germline ends.

The CDR3 bases are TGTGCCAGCAGCTATGGTCGCGGTAGGAATGAGCAGTTCTTC. Translated: CASSYGRGRNEQFF. The J gene is TRBJ2-1, the V gene TRBV5-8; D gene unclear. V lost 3 bases and J lost 7, with 14 bases in between. CDR1 is SGHTS, CDR2 YDEGEE, per germline. The CDR3 contains 14 residues. The variable domain in full, completed from reference TRBV5-8 and TRBJ2-1, reads EAGVTQSPTHLIKTRGQQATLRCSPISGHTSVYWYQQALGLGLQFLLWYDEGEERNRGNFPPRFSGRQFPNYSSELNVNALELEDSALYLCASSYGRGRNEQFFGPGTRLTVL.

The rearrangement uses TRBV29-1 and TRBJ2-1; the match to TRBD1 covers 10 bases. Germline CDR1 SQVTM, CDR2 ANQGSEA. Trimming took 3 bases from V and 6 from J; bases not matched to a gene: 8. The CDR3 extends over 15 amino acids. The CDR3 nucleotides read TGCAGCGTTGACGAGACCCGGGACAGGGGCAATGAGCAGTTCTTC. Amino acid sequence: CSVDETRDRGNEQFF.

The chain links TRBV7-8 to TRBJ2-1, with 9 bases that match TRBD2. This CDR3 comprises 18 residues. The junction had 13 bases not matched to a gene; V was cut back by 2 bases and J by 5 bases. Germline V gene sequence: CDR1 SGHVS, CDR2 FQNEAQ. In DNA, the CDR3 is TGTGCCAGCAGCTTAATTAATGCGGGGGCTAGCGGGAACAATGAGCAGTTCTTC. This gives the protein CASSLINAGASGNNEQFF.

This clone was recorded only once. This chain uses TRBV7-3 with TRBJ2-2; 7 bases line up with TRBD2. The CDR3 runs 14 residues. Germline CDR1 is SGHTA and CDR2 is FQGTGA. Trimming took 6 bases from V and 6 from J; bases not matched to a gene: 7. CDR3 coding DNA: TGTGCCAGCAGACCATCAACTAGCGCCGGGGAGCTGTTTTTT. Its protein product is CASRPSTSAGELFF.

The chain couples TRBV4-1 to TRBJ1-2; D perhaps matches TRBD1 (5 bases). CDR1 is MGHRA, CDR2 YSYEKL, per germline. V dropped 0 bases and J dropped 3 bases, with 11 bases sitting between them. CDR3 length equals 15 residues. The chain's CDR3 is CASSQEPDSDYGYTF. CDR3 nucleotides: TGCGCCAGCAGCCAAGAACCTGACAGCGACTATGGCTACACCTTC.

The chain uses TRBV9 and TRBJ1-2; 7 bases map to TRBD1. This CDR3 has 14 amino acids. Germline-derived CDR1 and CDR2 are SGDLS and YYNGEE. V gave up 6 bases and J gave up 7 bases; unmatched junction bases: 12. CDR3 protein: CASTPETGYGGYTF. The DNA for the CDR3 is TGTGCCAGCACCCCCGAGACAGGGTACGGTGGCTACACCTTC.

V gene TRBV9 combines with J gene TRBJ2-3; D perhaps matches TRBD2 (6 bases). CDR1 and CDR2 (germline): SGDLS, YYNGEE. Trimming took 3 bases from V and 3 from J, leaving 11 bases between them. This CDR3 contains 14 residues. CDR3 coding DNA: TGTGCCAGCAGCGGGGGACTTCAAACAGATACGCAGTATTTT. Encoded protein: CASSGGLQTDTQYF.